The sequence of this T cell receptor beta chain was determined in a study of regulatory T cells in long-lasting Graves disease. Study-wide results and caveats: Public clonotype sharing was higher in persistent than newly diagnosed patients.

The sample's time point: persistent/refractory GD, antithyroid drugs over 5 years with positive TRAb. TCR sequences were obtained from RNA taken from PBMCs. With 6 bases clipped from V and 5 bases from J, the junction kept 13 bases outside the gene matches. This CDR3 is 16 amino acids long. Germline V lookup: CDR1 MNHNS, CDR2 SASEGT. Comments on this clonotype: Its cognate antigen is unknown.

TCR beta libraries were built with iRepertoire HTBI primers and Arm-PCR of CDR3 regions. MiXCR was run by TCRdb on the multiplex PCR reads, yielding one entry per CDR3 protein. Among some 430,000 distinct CDR3 sequences, about 22% were seen once, and the ten largest hold roughly 7%. The source was peripheral blood mononuclear cells (PBMCs), collected when the disease was refractory, from a patient treated with antithyroid drugs. The source of this sequence is a female donor with Graves disease. The rearrangement joins TRBV6-1 to TRBJ2-7, with 10 bases matching TRBD1. The CDR3 sequence: CASRRAGTGDLHEQYF. CDR3 DNA sequence: TGTGCCAGCAGACGGGCCGGGACAGGGGATCTCCACGAGCAGTACTTC.